A single sample gave rise to the 5 T cell receptor beta chains below, sequenced in a study of T-cell memory formation after mild COVID-19. MiXCR was run by TCRdb on the 5' RACE reads, yielding one entry per CDR3 protein. The sample lists approximately 350,000 distinct CDR3 sequences, 14% occurring once. Sequencing was performed on PBMCs or a T cell subset sorted from them (not recorded which). Receptor source: a man aged 18 to 30 who had mild COVID-19 (a few samples of this study predate the infection). Cell type and time point are not known.

The chain carries TRBV4-2 and TRBJ2-7; TRBD1 matches at 7 bases. The CDR3 is made up of 15 amino acids. After removal of 0 bases from V and 0 bases from J, the junction contained 2 bases not matched to a gene. The germline V gene has CDR1 LGHNA and CDR2 YNFKEQ. This chain's CDR3 is CASSQDDRASYEQYF. CDR3 nucleotides: TGTGCCAGCAGCCAAGATGACAGGGCCTCCTACGAGCAGTACTTC.

This clonotype showed up many times. V and J are TRBV4-3 and TRBJ2-2; D could derive from TRBD1 or TRBD2 (5 bases each). Trimming pared 0 bases from V and 7 bases from J, leaving 15 bases between. CDR1 is LGHNA, CDR2 YSLEER, per germline. This CDR3 has 16 amino acids. The CDR3 spells CASSQDSAGRGGELFF. The CDR3 nucleotides read TGCGCCAGCAGCCAAGATTCCGCAGGGAGAGGCGGGGAGCTGTTTTTT.

This clonotype has just a few counts. The V call is TRBV10-3, the J call TRBJ2-7; D unclear. Trimming took off 2 bases at V and 3 bases at J, with 5 bases between the two ends. Germline CDR1 is ENHRY and CDR2 is SYGVKD. The CDR3 covers 12 residues. CDR3 DNA sequence: TGTGCCATCAGTGAGCCGGGCTACGAGCAGTACGTC. It translates to CAISEPGYEQYV.

This clonotype has more than one count but fewer than ten. V and J are TRBV4-1 and TRBJ2-2, with 10 bases fitting TRBD1. With V trimmed by 1 base and J by 7 bases, 3 bases remained unmatched. The CDR3 contains 15 residues. From germline, CDR1 is MGHRA and CDR2 YSYEKL. Here the CDR3 DNA reads TGCGCCAGCAGCCAAGTCGGACAGGGGGACGGGGAGCTGTTTTTT. Translated: CASSQVGQGDGELFF.

This clonotype has more than one count but fewer than ten. The chain has TRBV27 and TRBJ2-7; the D is unclear. Germline V gene data show CDR1 as MNHEY and CDR2 as SMNVEV (reference sequence). The length of the CDR3 is 13 residues. V was trimmed by 0 bases and J by 6 bases, leaving 9 bases between them. The CDR3 spells CASSLSAGFEQYV. CDR3 nucleotides: TGTGCCAGCAGTTTATCGGCCGGGTTCGAGCAGTACGTC.